Listed here is a single TCR beta chain. No antigen is known for it. The data stem from a study of human T cells and chemical hapten exposure. About the research overall: Upper back patch tests used 0.01% DPC, scored after 6 days. Among samples, TCR yields varied mainly because of small differences in pooled library volume. Study observations and caveats: Patch test score rose with PT1 expanded TCRs, significant at 8, 16, 32, not 4.

Germline-derived CDR1 and CDR2 are SQVTM and ANQGSEA. Trimming removed 6 bases from V and 0 bases from J, with 3 bases in between. This CDR3 is 11 amino acids long. Indicated time point: patch test 3, about 24 weeks after DPC sensitization. Treatment of the sample: therapeutic diphenylcyclopropenone sensitization with weekly scalp DPC. The study extracted total RNA from unfractionated whole blood. Each CDR3 protein is one row after TCRdb ran MiXCR on the RACE reads. Of roughly 100,000 distinct CDR3 sequences in the sample, less than 35% were seen once. Source: whole blood, taken in connection with sensitization to the hapten diphenylcyclopropenone (DPC). This chain joins TRBV29-1 and TRBJ1-3; D gene uncertain. The TCR sequence derives from a man aged 35-49 years with alopecia areata. Some clones in this sample may be carry-over from other donors' samples. In DNA form, the CDR3 reads TGCAGCGTCCTCTCTGGAAACACCATATATTTT. This sequence encodes CSVLSGNTIYF.